What follows is one T cell receptor beta chain and its context. Its antigen remains unknown. Generated by immunoSEQ multiplex PCR, the TCRdb table keeps only in-frame clones and is missing some. This sample has under 250,000 clones, with just under 90% found just once. This sample was taken from a study of cytomegalovirus exposure and HLA in healthy donors. At the level of the study: Later analysis reported that the roughly 130 validation repertoires shared the platform of the approximately 670 first-cohort repertoires.

Study outcomes and limitations: The tendency of first-cohort TCR clusters to co-occur in the 100 to 150 validation repertoires was identified by a subsequent analysis. Reported results showed that the classifier diagnosed cytomegalovirus status with high specificity and sensitivity.

While the first cohort had about 610 subjects, the donors belonged to the separate validation cohort of roughly 130 subjects. This CDR3 comprises 15 residues. Trimming took off 3 bases at V and 3 bases at J, with 16 bases between the two ends. Germline V gene data show CDR1 as SGDLS and CDR2 as YYNGEE. This chain connects TRBV9 to TRBJ2-7; D might be TRBD2 (5 bases). The origin of this receptor is a man younger than 35 in good health and CMV-seronegative. What was sequenced was PBMCs. The CDR3 DNA is TGTGCCAGCAGCGCCTCTTTCCGGGCGGGCTACGAGCAGTACTTC. Its translation is CASSASFRAGYEQYF.